The rows below give T cell receptor beta chains drawn from one sample of a study of CD8 T cells in ankylosing spondylitis. One entry per CDR3 protein results from TCRdb running MiXCR on the 5' RACE reads. The sample includes over 400,000 distinct CDR3 sequences, 25% to 30% of them seen just once. Sequencing input: blood, either unsorted or a sorted T cell fraction (not recorded which). The receptor source for this set is a male donor with ankylosing spondylitis. Each CDR3 is given with its conserved first and last residue. Fields, in order: clone size, J gene, D gene, V gene, CDR3 protein, CDR3 DNA. D genes are given only for firm matches. Clone size is shown for a subset of rows, as once, few, many or a class of expanded clone.

NA TRBJ1-2 TRBD1 TRBV24-1 CATRKGTGDGYTF TGTGCCACCAGGAAGGGGACAGGGGATGGCTACACCTTC
few TRBJ2-4 NA TRBV15 CATSRVGEIKENIQYF TGTGCCACCAGCAGAGTGGGGGAGATCAAGGAAAACATTCAGTACTTC
NA TRBJ1-2 NA TRBV10-3 CATGLGEAGYTF TGTGCCACCGGACTGGGAGAAGCCGGCTACACCTTC
NA TRBJ2-1 NA TRBV19 CASWNPVNNEQFF TGTGCCAGTTGGAATCCCGTTAACAATGAGCAGTTCTTC
few TRBJ1-2 TRBD1 TRBV11-2 CASSLVQGGTYGYTF TGTGCCAGCAGCTTAGTCCAGGGGGGTACCTATGGCTACACCTTC
few TRBJ1-1 TRBD1 TRBV27 CASSRDRAYGEAFF TGTGCCAGCAGTAGAGACAGGGCTTACGGTGAAGCTTTCTTT
NA TRBJ1-1 NA TRBV5-6 CASSGTGYTEAFF TGTGCCAGCAGCGGAACAGGGTACACTGAAGCTTTCTTT
NA TRBJ1-1 NA TRBV4-1 CASSQVGTRPNTEAFF TGCGCCAGCAGCCAAGTTGGCACCCGACCGAACACTGAAGCTTTCTTT
few TRBJ2-5 NA TRBV10-2 CASSGTYQETQYF TGCGCCAGCAGTGGTACCTATCAGGAGACCCAGTACTTC
NA TRBJ2-1 TRBD1 TRBV3-1 CASSRTGRDNEQFF TGTGCCAGCAGCAGGACAGGGCGTGACAATGAGCAGTTCTTC
few TRBJ2-1 NA TRBV14 CASSQDLRDEQFF TGTGCCAGCAGCCAAGATCTCAGGGATGAGCAGTTCTTC
NA TRBJ1-4 NA TRBV5-6 CASSASGVEKLFF TGTGCCAGCAGCGCAAGCGGGGTCGAAAAACTGTTTTTT
NA TRBJ2-5 NA TRBV7-9 CASSPGGTETQYF TGTGCCAGCAGCCCAGGTGGGACAGAGACCCAGTACTTC
NA TRBJ1-2 TRBD1 TRBV28 CASSHAARGGNYGYTF TGTGCCAGCAGCCACGCTGCCAGGGGGGGTAACTATGGCTACACCTTC
NA TRBJ2-2 NA TRBV12-3/TRBV12-4 CASNPQGRTRGELFF TGTGCCAGCAACCCTCAAGGGAGGACCCGCGGGGAGCTGTTTTTT
few TRBJ2-1 NA TRBV20-1 CSAPSGTPWNEQFF TGCAGTGCCCCCTCCGGGACCCCCTGGAATGAGCAGTTCTTC
few TRBJ1-2 TRBD1 TRBV20-1 CSASGDRYYGYTF TGCAGTGCCAGCGGGGACAGATACTATGGCTACACCTTC
few TRBJ1-3 NA TRBV7-2 CASSQYGGPGNTIYF TGTGCCAGCAGCCAATACGGGGGGCCTGGAAACACCATATATTTT
few TRBJ2-3 TRBD2 TRBV5-1 CASSTGTSGSPDTQYF TGCGCCAGCAGCACCGGGACTAGCGGGAGCCCAGATACGCAGTATTTT
few TRBJ2-2 NA TRBV7-7 CASSLDRSTGELFF TGTGCCAGCAGTTTAGACAGATCCACCGGGGAGCTGTTTTTT
few TRBJ2-5 NA TRBV7-8 CASSLMGRGQETQYF TGTGCCAGCAGCTTAATGGGTAGGGGCCAAGAGACCCAGTACTTC
NA TRBJ1-2 NA TRBV24-1 CATSDLYLGGYTF TGTGCCACCAGTGATCTTTATTTGGGTGGCTACACCTTC
NA TRBJ2-5 TRBD1 TRBV7-9 CASSFRGNGETQYF TGTGCCAGCAGCTTCAGGGGGAATGGCGAGACCCAGTACTTC
NA TRBJ2-3 NA TRBV7-8 CASSSQGGQGPIITDTQYF TGTGCCAGCAGCTCCCAAGGAGGGCAGGGCCCTATTATCACAGATACGCAGTATTTT
NA TRBJ2-7 NA TRBV2 CASKGVHEQYF TGTGCCAGCAAGGGGGTCCACGAGCAGTACTTC
NA TRBJ2-1 NA TRBV12-3/TRBV12-4 CASSPLGAAEVFF TGTGCCAGCAGTCCCCTAGGGGCCGCGGAGGTGTTCTTC
NA TRBJ2-2 TRBD2 TRBV12-3/TRBV12-4 CASSPRTSGRPNTGELFF TGTGCCAGCAGTCCCCGGACTAGCGGGAGACCGAACACCGGGGAGCTGTTTTTT
few TRBJ2-7 NA TRBV7-2 CASSVRPYLVDEQYF TGTGCCAGCAGCGTAAGGCCGTATCTGGTCGACGAGCAGTACTTC
many TRBJ1-2 NA TRBV7-2 CASSLGGQGYGYTF TGTGCCAGCAGTTTAGGTGGTCAGGGTTATGGCTACACCTTC
NA TRBJ2-1 TRBD2 TRBV24-1 CATSDTSGEDYNEQFF TGTGCCACCAGTGACACTAGCGGGGAAGACTACAATGAGCAGTTCTTC